Listed below are T cell receptor beta chains from one sample, sequenced in a study of blood T cell repertoires in COVID-19. Profiled with immunoSEQ multiplex PCR; TCRdb holds only in-frame clones, not every one. The data show over 120,000 clones, with 76% seen just once and more than 3.5% held by the top ten. The sample was peripheral blood. These TCRs come from a woman older than 75 with active or convalescent COVID-19. CDR3s include the opening cysteine and the closing phenylalanine or tryptophan. Each record gives: clone size, V gene, J gene, D gene, CDR3 DNA, CDR3 protein. D genes are given only for firm matches. Expanded clones get a size class; other rows say once, few or many, or leave the size out.

>-|TRBV4-1|TRBJ1-5|-
TGCGCCAGCAGCCAAGACGGGGCGGGGTATCAGCCCCAGCATTTT
CASSQDGAGYQPQHF
>-|TRBV7-2|TRBJ1-6|-
TGTGCCAGCAGCCCCCCATATAATTCACCCCTCCACTTT
CASSPPYNSPLHF
>-|TRBV9|TRBJ1-6|-
TGTGCCAGCAGCGGCGCGGGGGCGGTAAATAATTCACCCCTCCACTTT
CASSGAGAVNNSPLHF
>-|TRBV7-2|TRBJ1-1|-
TGTGCCAGCAGCTTATTCCAGGGGACTGAAGCTTTCTTT
CASSLFQGTEAFF
>-|TRBV19|TRBJ2-2|TRBD2
TGTGCCACTAGCGGGGGGATCAACACCGGGGAGCTGTTTTTT
CATSGGINTGELFF
>few|TRBV18|TRBJ2-7|-
TGTGCCAGCTCACCAAGGAGGTCCGAGCAGTACTTC
CASSPRRSEQYF
>many|TRBV5-4|TRBJ2-1|-
TGTGCCAGCAGCTTAGCGGGCACTCTCAATGAGCAGTTCTTC
CASSLAGTLNEQFF
>-|TRBV2|TRBJ1-4|-
TGTGCCAGCAAGACAAACCCTTCAGGGAAAGAAAAACTGTTTTTT
CASKTNPSGKEKLFF
>-|TRBV6-5|TRBJ2-3|TRBD1
TGTGCCGGACAGGGGGCAGGGACAGATACGCAGTATTTT
CAGQGAGTDTQYF
>-|TRBV18|TRBJ1-2|TRBD1
TGTGCCAGCTCACGGAAACCTACGACAGGGGAAGGCTACACCTTC
CASSRKPTTGEGYTF
>-|TRBV5-1|TRBJ2-5|TRBD2
TGCGCCAGCAGCTTGGCCCCCTCGGGGGGAGAGACCCAGTACTTC
CASSLAPSGGETQYF
>few|TRBV6-2/TRBV6-3|TRBJ1-6|-
TGTGCCAGCAGTCGCTCAGACAGAAGCTCCTATAATTCACCCCTCCACTTT
CASSRSDRSSYNSPLHF
>-|TRBV5-8|TRBJ1-6|TRBD1
TGTGCCAGCAGCTTGGGGACAGGGATAAGGCCCCTCCACTTT
CASSLGTGIRPLHF
>-|TRBV5-1|TRBJ2-1|TRBD2
TGCGCCAGCAGCTTGGGTGTGACTAGCGCCTACAATGAGCAGTTCTTC
CASSLGVTSAYNEQFF
>-|TRBV27|TRBJ2-3|-
TGTGCCAGCACCCTTGGGGGGGGGCTCACAGATACGCAGTATTTT
CASTLGGGLTDTQYF
>-|TRBV18|TRBJ2-2|-
TGTGCCAGCTCTAGAACGGGACTTACCGGGGAGCTGTTTTTT
CASSRTGLTGELFF
>once|TRBV19|TRBJ1-2|TRBD1
TGTGCCAGTAGTTCACCGGGACAGGGTTATGGCTACACCTTC
CASSSPGQGYGYTF
>-|TRBV2|TRBJ2-7|-
TGTGCCAGCAGCCAGGGGACCGACCGCTCGGGGGAGCAGTACTTC
CASSQGTDRSGEQYF
>once|TRBV19|TRBJ1-1|-
TGTGCCAGTAGTACCCAGGGCCAGATTTTAGGCACTGAAGCTTTCTTT
CASSTQGQILGTEAFF
>-|TRBV19|TRBJ1-2|-
TGTGCCAGTAGTGGGGCCTTTTTAGGCTATGGCTACACCTTC
CASSGAFLGYGYTF
>once|TRBV5-1|TRBJ2-7|-
TGCGCCAGCAGCTTGGAACTGCCACCCTACGAGCAGTACTTC
CASSLELPPYEQYF
>-|TRBV5-1|TRBJ2-1|-
TGCGCCAGCAGTCCACGTCGGGGGTTCAATGAGCAGTTCTTC
CASSPRRGFNEQFF
>-|TRBV5-4|TRBJ1-1|-
TGTGCCAGCAGCACAAAGAGGCAGATGAACACTGAAGCTTTCTTT
CASSTKRQMNTEAFF
>-|TRBV7-3|TRBJ2-3|TRBD2
TGTGCCAGCAGCCGCGGGACTAGTGGCACAGATACGCAGTATTTT
CASSRGTSGTDTQYF
>-|TRBV15|TRBJ2-1|-
TGTGCCACCAGCAGCGTGATAGGGGCCGGGAGCTCCTACAATGAGCAGTTCTTC
CATSSVIGAGSSYNEQFF
>-|TRBV3-1/TRBV3-2|TRBJ1-6|TRBD1
TGTGCCGGCAGCCTGGGACAGAATAATTCACCCCTCCACTTT
CAGSLGQNNSPLHF
>-|TRBV10-3|TRBJ2-7|TRBD1
TGTGCCATCAGTGGCCGGGGACAGAATTACGAGCAGTACTTC
CAISGRGQNYEQYF